These 3 T cell receptor beta chains were sequenced from one sample in a study of T cell responses to AZD1222 COVID-19 vaccine. Profiling relied on immunoSEQ multiplex PCR, and the TCRdb table lists in-frame clones only, not all of them. The table lists over 130,000 clones, over 90% of them singletons, with about 3.7% in the top ten. The specimen comprised peripheral blood, sampled 28 days after the second AZD1222 dose. The source is an adult who received the AZD1222 COVID-19 vaccine.

The rearrangement uses TRBV7-9 and TRBJ1-2; D perhaps matches TRBD1 (6 bases). The ends were cut back, 6 bases at V and 3 bases at J, with 8 bases in the middle. This CDR3 region has 12 residues. Germline CDR1 is SEHNR and CDR2 is FQNEAQ (reference sequence). CDR3 loop: CASRSGDYGYTF. DNA for the CDR3: TGTGCCAGCAGGTCAGGGGACTATGGCTACACCTTC.

This clone was observed once. V is TRBV27 and J is TRBJ2-5, with 7 bases identical to TRBD1. The junction had 6 bases not matched to a gene; V was cut back by 6 bases and J by 2 bases. The CDR3 totals 14 residues. Per the germline V gene, CDR1 is MNHEY and CDR2 is SMNVEV (reference sequence). The CDR3 sequence: CASRTRDRQETQYF. CDR3 DNA sequence: TGTGCCAGCAGGACCCGGGACAGACAAGAGACCCAGTACTTC.

The chain is built from TRBV11-2 and TRBJ1-2, with TRBD1 matching over 7 bases. This CDR3 region has 13 residues. Trimming removed 6 bases from V and 4 bases from J; junction bases left unmatched: 5. Germline V gives CDR1 SGHAT, CDR2 FQNNGV. In DNA, the CDR3 is TGTGCCAGCAGGTTACAGGGGAGCTATGGCTACACCTTC. Encoded protein: CASRLQGSYGYTF.